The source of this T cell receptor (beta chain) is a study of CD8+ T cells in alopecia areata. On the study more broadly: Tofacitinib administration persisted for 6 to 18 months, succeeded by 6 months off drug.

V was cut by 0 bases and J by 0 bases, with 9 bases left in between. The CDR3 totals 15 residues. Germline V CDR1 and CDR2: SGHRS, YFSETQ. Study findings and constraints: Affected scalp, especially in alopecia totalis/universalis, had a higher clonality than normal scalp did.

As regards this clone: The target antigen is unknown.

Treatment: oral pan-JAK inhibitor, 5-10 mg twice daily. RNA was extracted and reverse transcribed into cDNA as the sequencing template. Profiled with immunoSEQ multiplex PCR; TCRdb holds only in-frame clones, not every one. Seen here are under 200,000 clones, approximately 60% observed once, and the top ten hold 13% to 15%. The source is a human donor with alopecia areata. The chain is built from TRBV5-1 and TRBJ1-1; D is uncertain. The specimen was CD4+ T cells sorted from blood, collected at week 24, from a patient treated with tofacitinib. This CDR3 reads CASSLESPMNTEAFF. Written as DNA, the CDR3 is TGCGCCAGCAGCTTGGAGTCACCGATGAACACTGAAGCTTTCTTT.